This record covers a single T cell receptor (beta chain). These data originate in a study of blood T cell repertoires in COVID-19. In the authors' workflow: Estimated nucleated cell counts came from reference gene primer amplification. Only in-frame clones appear in the TCRdb table, and some are missing; sequencing was by immunoSEQ multiplex PCR. That table supplies the V and J calls and clone size; D and trimming were determined from the DNA. Among tens of thousands of clones listed, approximately 86% were seen once. The sequenced material came from peripheral blood. The clonotype was recovered from an elderly woman with active or convalescent COVID-19.

The CDR3 loop reads CASSISKSSSYNEQFF. DNA of the CDR3: TGTGCCAGTAGTATAAGCAAATCAAGCTCCTACAATGAGCAGTTCTTC. The J gene is TRBJ2-1, the V gene TRBV19, with D hard to call. CDR1 is LNHDA and CDR2 is SQIVND in the germline V gene (reference sequence). The CDR3 spans 16 residues. V was cut by 2 bases and J by 0 bases, with 11 bases left in between.